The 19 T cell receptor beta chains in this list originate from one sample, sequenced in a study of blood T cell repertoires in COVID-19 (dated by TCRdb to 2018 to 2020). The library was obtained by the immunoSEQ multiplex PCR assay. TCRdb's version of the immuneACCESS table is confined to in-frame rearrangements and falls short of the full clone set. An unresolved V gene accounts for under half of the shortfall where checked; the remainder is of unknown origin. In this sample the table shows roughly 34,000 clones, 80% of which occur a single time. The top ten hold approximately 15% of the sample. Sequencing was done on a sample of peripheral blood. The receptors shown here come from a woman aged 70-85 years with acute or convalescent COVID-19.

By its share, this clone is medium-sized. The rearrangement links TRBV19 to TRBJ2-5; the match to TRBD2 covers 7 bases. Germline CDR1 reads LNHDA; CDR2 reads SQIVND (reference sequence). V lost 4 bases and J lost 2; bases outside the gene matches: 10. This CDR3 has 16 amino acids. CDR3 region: CASSTPGGGVQETQYF. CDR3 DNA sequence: TGTGCCAGTAGTACTCCAGGCGGGGGAGTACAAGAGACCCAGTACTTC.

The CDR3 DNA reads as TGTGCCAGCTCACCCCTCAGGGAAAACACCATATATTTT. Protein: CASSPLRENTIYF. The rearrangement links TRBV18 to TRBJ1-3, with D possibly TRBD1 on 5 matching bases. The CDR3 extends over 13 amino acids. With 3 bases removed from V and 6 bases from J, the gap between germline ends came to 9 bases. Germline assignment: CDR1 KGHSH and CDR2 LQKENI.

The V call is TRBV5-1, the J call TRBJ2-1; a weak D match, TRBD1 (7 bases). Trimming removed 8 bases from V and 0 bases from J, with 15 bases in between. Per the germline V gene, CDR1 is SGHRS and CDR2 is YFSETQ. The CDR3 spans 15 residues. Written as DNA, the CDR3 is TGCGCCAGTTCCCGACAGGGACTCTCCTACAATGAGCAGTTCTTC. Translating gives CASSRQGLSYNEQFF.

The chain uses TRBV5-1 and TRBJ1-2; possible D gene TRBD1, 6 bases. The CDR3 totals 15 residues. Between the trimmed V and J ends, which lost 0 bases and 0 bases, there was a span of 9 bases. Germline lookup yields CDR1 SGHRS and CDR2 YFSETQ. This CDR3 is CASSLATGPNYGYTF. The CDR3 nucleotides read TGCGCCAGCAGCTTGGCGACAGGTCCTAACTATGGCTACACCTTC.

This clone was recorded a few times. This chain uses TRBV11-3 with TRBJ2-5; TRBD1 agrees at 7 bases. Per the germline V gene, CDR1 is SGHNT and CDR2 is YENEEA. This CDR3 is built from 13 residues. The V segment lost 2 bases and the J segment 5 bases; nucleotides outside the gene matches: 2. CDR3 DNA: TGTGCCAGCAGCTTAAGGGGGCAGGAGACCCAGTACTTC. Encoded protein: CASSLRGQETQYF.

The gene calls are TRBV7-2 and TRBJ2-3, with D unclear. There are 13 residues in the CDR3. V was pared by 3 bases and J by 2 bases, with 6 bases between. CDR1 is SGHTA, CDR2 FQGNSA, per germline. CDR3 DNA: TGTGCCAGCAGCTTGAGCTACACAGATACGCAGTATTTT. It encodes CASSLSYTDTQYF.

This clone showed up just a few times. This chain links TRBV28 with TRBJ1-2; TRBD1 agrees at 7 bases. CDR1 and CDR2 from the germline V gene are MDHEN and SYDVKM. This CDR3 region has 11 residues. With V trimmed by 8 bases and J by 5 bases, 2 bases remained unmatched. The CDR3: CASGQDYGYTF. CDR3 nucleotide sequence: TGTGCCAGCGGACAGGATTATGGCTACACCTTC.

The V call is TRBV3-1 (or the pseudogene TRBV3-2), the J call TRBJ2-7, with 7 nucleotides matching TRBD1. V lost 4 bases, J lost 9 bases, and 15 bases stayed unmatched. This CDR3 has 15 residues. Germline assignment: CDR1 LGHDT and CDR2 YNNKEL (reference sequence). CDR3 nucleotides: TGTGCCAGCAGCCCTCCCTTAAGACAGGGAATCCGGCAGTACTTC. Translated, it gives CASSPPLRQGIRQYF.

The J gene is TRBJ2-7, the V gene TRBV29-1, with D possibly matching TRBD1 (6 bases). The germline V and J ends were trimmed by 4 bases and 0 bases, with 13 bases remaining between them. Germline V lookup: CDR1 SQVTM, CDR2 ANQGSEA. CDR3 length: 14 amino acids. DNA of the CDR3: TGCAGCGTTGCCCGACAGGAGAGCTCCTACGAGCAGTACTTC. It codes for CSVARQESSYEQYF.

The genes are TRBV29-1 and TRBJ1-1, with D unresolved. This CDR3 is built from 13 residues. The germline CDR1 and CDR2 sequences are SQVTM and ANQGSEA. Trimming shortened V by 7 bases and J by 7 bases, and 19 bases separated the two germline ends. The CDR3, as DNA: TGCAGCGACAGCCTCCAACCGATCGGTGAAGCTTTCTTT. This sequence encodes CSDSLQPIGEAFF. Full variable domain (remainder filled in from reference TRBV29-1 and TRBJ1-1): SAVISQKPSRDICQRGTSLTIQCQVDSQVTMMFWYRQQPGQSLTLIATANQGSEATYESGFVIDKFPISRPNLTFSTLTVSNMSPEDSSIYLCSDSLQPIGEAFFGQGTRLTVV.

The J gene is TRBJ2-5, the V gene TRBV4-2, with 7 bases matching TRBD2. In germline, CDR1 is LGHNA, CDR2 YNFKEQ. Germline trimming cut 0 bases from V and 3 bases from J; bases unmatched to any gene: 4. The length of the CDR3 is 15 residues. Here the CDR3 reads CASSQDRSGEETQYF. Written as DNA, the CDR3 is TGTGCCAGCAGCCAAGATCGCAGCGGGGAAGAGACCCAGTACTTC.

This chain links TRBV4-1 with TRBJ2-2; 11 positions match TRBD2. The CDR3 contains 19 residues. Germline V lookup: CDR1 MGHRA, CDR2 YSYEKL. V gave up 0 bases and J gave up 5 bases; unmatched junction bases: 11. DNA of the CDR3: TGCGCCAGCAGCCAAGATAGTCTAGCGGGAGGTGGATGGACCGGGGAGCTGTTTTTT. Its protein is CASSQDSLAGGGWTGELFF.

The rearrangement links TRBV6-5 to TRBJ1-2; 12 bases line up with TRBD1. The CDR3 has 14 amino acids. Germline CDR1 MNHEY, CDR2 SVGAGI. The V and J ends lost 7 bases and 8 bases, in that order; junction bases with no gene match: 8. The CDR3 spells CASTPGQGALGYTF. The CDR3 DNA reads TGTGCCAGCACCCCGGGACAGGGGGCGTTAGGCTACACCTTC.

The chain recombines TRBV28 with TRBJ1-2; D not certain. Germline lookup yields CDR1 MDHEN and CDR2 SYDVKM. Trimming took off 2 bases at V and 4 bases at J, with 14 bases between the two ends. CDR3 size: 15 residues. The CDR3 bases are TGTGCCAGCAGTTTACGGTACGGGGTTCTCTATGGCTACACCTTC. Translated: CASSLRYGVLYGYTF.

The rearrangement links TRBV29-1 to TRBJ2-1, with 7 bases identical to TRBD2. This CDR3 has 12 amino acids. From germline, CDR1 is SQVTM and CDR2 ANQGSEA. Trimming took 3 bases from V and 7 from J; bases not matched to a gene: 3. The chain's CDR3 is CSVDPLANEQFF. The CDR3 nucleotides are TGCAGCGTTGATCCACTAGCGAATGAGCAGTTCTTC.

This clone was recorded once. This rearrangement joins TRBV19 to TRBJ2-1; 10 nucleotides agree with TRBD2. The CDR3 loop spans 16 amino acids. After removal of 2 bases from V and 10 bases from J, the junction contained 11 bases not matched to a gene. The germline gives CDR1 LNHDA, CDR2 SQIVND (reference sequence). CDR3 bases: TGTGCCAGTAGTATACTTCCTAGCGGGGGCCTCGGGGAGCAGTTCTTC. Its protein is CASSILPSGGLGEQFF.

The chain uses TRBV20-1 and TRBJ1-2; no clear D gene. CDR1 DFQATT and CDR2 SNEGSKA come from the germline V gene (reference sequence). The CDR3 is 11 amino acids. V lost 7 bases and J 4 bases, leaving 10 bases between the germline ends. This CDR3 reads CSVGGGYGYTF. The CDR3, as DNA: TGCAGTGTGGGAGGAGGCTATGGCTACACCTTC.

The CDR3 protein is CASTARLAGELSYNEQFF. CDR3 coding DNA: TGTGCCAGTACTGCCCGACTAGCGGGAGAATTATCCTACAATGAGCAGTTCTTC. The gene calls are TRBV19 and TRBJ2-1; 12 bases are shared with TRBD2. The CDR3 extends over 18 amino acids. Germline CDR1 LNHDA, CDR2 SQIVND (reference sequence). V was pared by 7 bases and J by 1 base, with 11 bases of the junction left unmatched.

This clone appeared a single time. CDR3 region: CASSIGQGVTGELFF. CDR3 in DNA: TGCGCCAGCAGCATTGGACAGGGGGTAACCGGGGAGCTGTTTTTT. The V and J genes are TRBV5-1 and TRBJ2-2; TRBD1 matches 10 bases. The J segment lost 5 bases and the V segment lost 4 bases, leaving 5 bases of the junction unmatched. Germline CDR1 and CDR2: SGHRS and YFSETQ. The CDR3 extends over 15 amino acids.